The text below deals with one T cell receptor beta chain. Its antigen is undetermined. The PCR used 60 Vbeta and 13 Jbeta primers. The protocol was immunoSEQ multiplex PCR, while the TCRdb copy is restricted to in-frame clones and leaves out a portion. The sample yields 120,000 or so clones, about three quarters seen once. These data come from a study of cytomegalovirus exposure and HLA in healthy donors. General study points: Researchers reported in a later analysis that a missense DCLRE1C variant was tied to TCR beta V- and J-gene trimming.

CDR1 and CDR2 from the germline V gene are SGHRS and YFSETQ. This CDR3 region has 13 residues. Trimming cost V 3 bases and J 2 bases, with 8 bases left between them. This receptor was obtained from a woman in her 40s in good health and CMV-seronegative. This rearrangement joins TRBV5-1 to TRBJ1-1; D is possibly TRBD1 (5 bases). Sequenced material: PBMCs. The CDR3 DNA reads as TGCGCCAGCAGCTGGGGGGGAAACACTGAAGCTTTCTTT. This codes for CASSWGGNTEAFF.